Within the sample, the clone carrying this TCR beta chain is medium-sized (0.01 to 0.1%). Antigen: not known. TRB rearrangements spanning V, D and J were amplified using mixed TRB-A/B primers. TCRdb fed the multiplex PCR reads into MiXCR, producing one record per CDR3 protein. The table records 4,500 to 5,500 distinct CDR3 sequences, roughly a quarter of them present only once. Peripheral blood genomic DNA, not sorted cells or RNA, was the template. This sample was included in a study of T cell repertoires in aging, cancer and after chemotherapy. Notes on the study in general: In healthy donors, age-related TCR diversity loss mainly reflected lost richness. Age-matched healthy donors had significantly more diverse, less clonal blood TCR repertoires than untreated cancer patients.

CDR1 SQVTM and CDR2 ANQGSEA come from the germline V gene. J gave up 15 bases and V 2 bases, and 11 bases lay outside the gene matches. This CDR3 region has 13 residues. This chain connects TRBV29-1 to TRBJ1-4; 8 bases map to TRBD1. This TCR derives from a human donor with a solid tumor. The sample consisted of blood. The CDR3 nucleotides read TGCAGCGTTGAATCGGGGGCGTCGGACAGGGTGTTTTTT. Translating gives CSVESGASDRVFF. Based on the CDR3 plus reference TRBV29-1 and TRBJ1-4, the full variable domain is SAVISQKPSRDICQRGTSLTIQCQVDSQVTMMFWYRQQPGQSLTLIATANQGSEATYESGFVIDKFPISRPNLTFSTLTVSNMSPEDSSIYLCSVESGASDRVFFGSGTQLSVL.